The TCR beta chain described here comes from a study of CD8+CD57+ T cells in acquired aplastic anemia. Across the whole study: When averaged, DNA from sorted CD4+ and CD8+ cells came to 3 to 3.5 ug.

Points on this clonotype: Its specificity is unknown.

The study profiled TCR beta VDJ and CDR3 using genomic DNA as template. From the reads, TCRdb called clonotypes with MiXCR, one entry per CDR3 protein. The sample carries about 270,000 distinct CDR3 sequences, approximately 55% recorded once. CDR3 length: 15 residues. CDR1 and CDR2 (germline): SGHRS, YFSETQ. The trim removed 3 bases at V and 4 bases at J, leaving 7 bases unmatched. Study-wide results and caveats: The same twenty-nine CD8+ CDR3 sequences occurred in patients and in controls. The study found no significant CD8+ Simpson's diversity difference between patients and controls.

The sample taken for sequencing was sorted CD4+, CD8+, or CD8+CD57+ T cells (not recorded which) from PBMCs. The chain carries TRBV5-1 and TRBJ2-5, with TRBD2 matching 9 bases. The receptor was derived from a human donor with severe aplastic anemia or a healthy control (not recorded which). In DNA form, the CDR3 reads TGCGCCAGCAGCTCAACCGGGACTAGCTTAGAGACCCAGTACTTC. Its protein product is CASSSTGTSLETQYF.